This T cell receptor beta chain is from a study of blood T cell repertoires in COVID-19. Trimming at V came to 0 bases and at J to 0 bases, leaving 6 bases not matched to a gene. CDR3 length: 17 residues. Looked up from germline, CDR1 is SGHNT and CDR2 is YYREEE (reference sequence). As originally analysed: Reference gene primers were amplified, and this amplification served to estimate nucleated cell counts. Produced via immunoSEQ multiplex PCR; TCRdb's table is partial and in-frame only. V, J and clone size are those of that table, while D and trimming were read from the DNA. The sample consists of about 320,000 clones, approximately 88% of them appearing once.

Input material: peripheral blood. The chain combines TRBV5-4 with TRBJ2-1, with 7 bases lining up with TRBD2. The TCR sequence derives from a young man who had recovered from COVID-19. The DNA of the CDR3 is TGTGCCAGCAGCTTGGCAGGGCGGGAGTCCTCCTACAATGAGCAGTTCTTC. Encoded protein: CASSLAGRESSYNEQFF.